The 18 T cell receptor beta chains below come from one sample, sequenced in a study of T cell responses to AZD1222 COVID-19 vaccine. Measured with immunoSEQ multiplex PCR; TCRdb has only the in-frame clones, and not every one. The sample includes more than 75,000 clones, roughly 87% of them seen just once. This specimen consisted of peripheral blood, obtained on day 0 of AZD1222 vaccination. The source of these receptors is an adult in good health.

As DNA, the CDR3 is TGTGCCAGCAGCCGGGATCCCAATGAGCAGTTCTTC. Its translation: CASSRDPNEQFF. The chain carries TRBV11-3 and TRBJ2-1; possible D gene TRBD2, 5 bases. Germline V lookup: CDR1 SGHNT, CDR2 YENEEA. The CDR3 length is 12 residues. The ends were cut back, 5 bases at V and 6 bases at J, with 8 bases in the middle.

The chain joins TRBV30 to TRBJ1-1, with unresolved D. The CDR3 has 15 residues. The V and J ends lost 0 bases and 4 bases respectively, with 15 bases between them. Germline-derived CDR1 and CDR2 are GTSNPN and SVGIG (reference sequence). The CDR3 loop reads CAWSVLPGSGTEAFF. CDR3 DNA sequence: TGTGCCTGGAGTGTACTTCCAGGATCGGGCACTGAAGCTTTCTTT.

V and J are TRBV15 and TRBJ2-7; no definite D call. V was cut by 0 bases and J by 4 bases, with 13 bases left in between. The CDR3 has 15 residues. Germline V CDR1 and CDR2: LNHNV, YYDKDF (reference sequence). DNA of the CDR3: TGTGCCACCAGCAGAGATTTGGCAGGATTATACGAGCAGTACTTC. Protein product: CATSRDLAGLYEQYF.

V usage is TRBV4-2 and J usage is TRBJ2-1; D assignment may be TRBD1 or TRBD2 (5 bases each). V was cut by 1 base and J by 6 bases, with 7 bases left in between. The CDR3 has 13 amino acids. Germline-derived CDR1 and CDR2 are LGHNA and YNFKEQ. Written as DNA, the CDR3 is TGTGCCAGCAGCCAAGGGGGGATCAATGAGCAGTTCTTC. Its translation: CASSQGGINEQFF.

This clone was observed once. CDR3 region: CASALDSLNTGELFF. The DNA of the CDR3 is TGTGCCAGCGCATTGGACAGCCTCAACACCGGGGAGCTGTTTTTT. V gene TRBV7-3 combines with J gene TRBJ2-2; D perhaps matches TRBD1 (6 bases). Per the germline V gene, CDR1 is SGHTA and CDR2 is FQGTGA. The V gene lost 8 bases and the J gene lost 2 bases, with 15 bases spanning the gap. The CDR3 extends over 15 amino acids.

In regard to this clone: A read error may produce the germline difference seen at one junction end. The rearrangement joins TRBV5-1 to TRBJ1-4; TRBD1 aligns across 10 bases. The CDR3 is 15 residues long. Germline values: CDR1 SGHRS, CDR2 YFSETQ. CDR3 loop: CARRDGQGGGEKLFF. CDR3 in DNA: TGCGCCCGCAGAGACGGACAGGGGGGAGGTGAAAAACTGTTTTTT.

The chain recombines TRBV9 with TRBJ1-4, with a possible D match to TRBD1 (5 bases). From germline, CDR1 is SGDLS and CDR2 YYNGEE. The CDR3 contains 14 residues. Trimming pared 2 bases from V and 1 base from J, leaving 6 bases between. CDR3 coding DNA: TGTGCCAGCAGCGTGGGGGGAACTAATGAAAAACTGTTTTTT. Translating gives CASSVGGTNEKLFF.

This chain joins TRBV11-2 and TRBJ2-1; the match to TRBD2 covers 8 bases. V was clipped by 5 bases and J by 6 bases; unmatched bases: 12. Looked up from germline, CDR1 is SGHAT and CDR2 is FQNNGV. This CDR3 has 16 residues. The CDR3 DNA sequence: TGTGCCAGCAGCCCCCCCCATAGCGGGGTTATCAATGAGCAGTTCTTC. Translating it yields CASSPPHSGVINEQFF.

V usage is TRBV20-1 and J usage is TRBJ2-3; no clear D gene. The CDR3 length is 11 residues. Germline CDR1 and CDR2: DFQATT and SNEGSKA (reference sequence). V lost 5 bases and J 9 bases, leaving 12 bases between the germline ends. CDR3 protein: CSAETGKTQYF. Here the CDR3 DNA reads TGCAGTGCTGAGACTGGTAAAACGCAGTATTTT.

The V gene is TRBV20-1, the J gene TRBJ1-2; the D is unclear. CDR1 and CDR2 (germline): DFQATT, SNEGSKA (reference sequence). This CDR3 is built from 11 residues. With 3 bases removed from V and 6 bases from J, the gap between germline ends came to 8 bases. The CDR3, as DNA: TGCAGTGCTAGGAACAGCGATGGCTACACCTTC. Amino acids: CSARNSDGYTF.

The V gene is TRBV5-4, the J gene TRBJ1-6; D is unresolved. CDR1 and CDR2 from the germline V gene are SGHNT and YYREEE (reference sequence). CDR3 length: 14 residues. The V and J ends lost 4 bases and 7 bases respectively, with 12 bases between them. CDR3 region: CASSTELANSPLHF. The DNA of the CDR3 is TGTGCCAGCAGCACAGAACTGGCCAATTCACCCCTCCACTTT.

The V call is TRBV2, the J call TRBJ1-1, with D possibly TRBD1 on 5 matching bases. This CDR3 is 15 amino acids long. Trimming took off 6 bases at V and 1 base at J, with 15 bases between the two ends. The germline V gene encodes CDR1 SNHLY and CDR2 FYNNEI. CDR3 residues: CASRPGTTENTEAFF. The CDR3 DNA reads TGTGCCAGCAGGCCTGGGACCACAGAGAACACTGAAGCTTTCTTT.

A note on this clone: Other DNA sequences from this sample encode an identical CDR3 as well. The CDR3 loop is CASSVGRANTGELFF. For the CDR3, the DNA is TGTGCCAGCAGCGTCGGGAGGGCCAACACCGGGGAGCTGTTTTTT. The chain links TRBV9 to TRBJ2-2; 8 bases match TRBD2. Germline assignment: CDR1 SGDLS and CDR2 YYNGEE. This CDR3 region has 15 residues. V was pared by 2 bases and J by 2 bases, with 2 bases of the junction left unmatched.

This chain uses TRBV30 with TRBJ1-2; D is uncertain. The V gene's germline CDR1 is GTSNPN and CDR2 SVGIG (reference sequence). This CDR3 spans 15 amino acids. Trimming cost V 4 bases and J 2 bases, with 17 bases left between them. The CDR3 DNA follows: TGTGCCTGGAAGCCGGGCATGAACCCCAACTATGGCTACACCTTC. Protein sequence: CAWKPGMNPNYGYTF.

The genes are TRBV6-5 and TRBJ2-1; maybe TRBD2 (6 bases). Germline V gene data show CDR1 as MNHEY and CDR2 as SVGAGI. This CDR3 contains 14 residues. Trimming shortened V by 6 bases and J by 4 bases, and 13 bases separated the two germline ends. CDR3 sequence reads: CASRNSSEYNEQFF. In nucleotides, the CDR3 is TGTGCCAGCAGAAACTCTAGCGAATACAATGAGCAGTTCTTC.

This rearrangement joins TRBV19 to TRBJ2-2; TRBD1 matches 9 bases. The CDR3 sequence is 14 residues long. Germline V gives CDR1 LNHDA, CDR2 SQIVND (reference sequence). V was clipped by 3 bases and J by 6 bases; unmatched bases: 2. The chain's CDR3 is CASSIGTGPGELFF. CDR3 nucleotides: TGTGCCAGTAGTATCGGGACAGGGCCCGGGGAGCTGTTTTTT.

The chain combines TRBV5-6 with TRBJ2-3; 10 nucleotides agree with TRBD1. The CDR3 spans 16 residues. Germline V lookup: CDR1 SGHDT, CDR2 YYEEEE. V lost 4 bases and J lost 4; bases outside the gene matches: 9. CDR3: CASSKPTGGEPDTQYF. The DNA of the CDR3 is TGTGCCAGCAGCAAACCGACAGGGGGCGAACCAGATACGCAGTATTTT.

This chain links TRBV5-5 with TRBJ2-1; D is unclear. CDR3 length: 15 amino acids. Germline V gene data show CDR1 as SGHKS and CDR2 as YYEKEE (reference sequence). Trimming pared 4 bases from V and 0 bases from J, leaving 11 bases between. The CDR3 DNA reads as TGTGCCAGCAGCCCCTGGACCAGCTCCTACAATGAGCAGTTCTTC. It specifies CASSPWTSSYNEQFF.